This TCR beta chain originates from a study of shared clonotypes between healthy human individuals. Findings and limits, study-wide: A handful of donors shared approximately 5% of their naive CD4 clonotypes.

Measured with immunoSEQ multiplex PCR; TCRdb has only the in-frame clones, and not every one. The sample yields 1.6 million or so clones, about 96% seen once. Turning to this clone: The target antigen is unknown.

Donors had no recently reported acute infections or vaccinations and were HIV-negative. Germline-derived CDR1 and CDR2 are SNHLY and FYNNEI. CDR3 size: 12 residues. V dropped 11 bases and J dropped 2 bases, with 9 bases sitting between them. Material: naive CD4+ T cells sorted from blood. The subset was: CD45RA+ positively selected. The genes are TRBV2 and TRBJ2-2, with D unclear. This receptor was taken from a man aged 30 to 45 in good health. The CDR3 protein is CAGRSNTGELFF. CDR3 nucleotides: TGTGCCGGGCGGAGTAACACCGGGGAGCTGTTTTTT.